This section outlines one T cell receptor (beta chain) sequence together with its context. Its cognate antigen is unknown. This specimen belongs to a study of shared clonotypes between healthy human individuals. Study results and limitations: Between a handful of donors, naive CD4 clonotypes were shared at a level of approximately 5%.

The naive CD8 subset, CD45RO-negative cells positively selected for CCR7, excluded terminally differentiated effector memory CD45RA+ cells. Everyone who donated was a Caucasian adult who lived in Nashville, Tennessee. Trimming took off 4 bases at V and 2 bases at J, with 11 bases between the two ends. There are 14 residues in the CDR3. The germline gives CDR1 MNHNY, CDR2 SVGAGI (reference sequence). For each subset, genomic DNA was distributed in equal portions over several immunoSEQ plates. The table came from immunoSEQ multiplex PCR; TCRdb's copy has only in-frame clones and leaves some out. The table shows about 580,000 clones, with 95% to 98% occurring only once.

The receptor comes from a man between 25 and 39 years old in good health. The chain couples TRBV6-6 to TRBJ1-1; D remains ambiguous. The specimen sequenced was naive CD8+ T cells sorted from blood. CDR3 sequence reads: CASSWSFSNTEAFF. The CDR3 nucleotides read TGTGCCAGCAGTTGGTCCTTTTCAAACACTGAAGCTTTCTTT.